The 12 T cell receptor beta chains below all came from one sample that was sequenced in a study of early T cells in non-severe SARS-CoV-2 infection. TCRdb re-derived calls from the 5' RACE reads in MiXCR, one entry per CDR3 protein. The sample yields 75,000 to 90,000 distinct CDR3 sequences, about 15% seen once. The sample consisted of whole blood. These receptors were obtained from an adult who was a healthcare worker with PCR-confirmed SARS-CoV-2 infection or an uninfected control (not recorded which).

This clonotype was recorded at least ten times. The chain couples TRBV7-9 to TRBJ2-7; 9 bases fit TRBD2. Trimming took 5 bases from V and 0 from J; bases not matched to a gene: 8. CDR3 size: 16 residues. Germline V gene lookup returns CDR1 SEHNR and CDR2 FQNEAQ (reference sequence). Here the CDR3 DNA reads TGTGCCAGCAGCCCTAGCGGGACCGTGGGCTCCTACGAGCAGTACTTC. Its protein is CASSPSGTVGSYEQYF.

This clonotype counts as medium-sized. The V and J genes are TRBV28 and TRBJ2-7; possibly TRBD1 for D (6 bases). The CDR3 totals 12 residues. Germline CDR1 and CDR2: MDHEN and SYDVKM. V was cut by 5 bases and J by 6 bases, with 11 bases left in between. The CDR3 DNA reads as TGTGCCAGCAGTCGGACGACAGGCGAGCAGTACTTC. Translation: CASSRTTGEQYF.

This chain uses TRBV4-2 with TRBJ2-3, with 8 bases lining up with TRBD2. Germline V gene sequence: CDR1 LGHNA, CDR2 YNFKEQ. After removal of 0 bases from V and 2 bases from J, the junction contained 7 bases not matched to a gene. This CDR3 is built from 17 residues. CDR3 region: CASSQDAAGANTDTQYF. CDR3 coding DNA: TGTGCCAGCAGCCAAGATGCAGCGGGAGCCAACACAGATACGCAGTATTTT.

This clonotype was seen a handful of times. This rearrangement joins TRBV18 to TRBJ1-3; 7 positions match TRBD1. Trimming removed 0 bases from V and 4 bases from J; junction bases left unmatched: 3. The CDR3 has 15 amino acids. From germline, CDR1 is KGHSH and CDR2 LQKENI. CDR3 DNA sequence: TGTGCCAGCTCACCACCGGTGACAGGGGGAAACACCATATATTTT. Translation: CASSPPVTGGNTIYF.

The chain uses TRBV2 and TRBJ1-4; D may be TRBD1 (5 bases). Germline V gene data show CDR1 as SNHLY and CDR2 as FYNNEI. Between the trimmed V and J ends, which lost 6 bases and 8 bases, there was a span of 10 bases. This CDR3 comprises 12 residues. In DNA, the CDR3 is TGTGCCAGCAGGATCGGGGGAGAAAAACTGTTTTTT. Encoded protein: CASRIGGEKLFF.

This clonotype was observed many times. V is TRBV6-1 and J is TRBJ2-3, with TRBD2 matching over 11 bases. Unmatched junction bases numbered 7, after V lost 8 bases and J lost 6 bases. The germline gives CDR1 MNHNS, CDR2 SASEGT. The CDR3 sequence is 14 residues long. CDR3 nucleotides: TGTGCCAGCTGGATAGCGGGAGGGCCGGATACGCAGTATTTT. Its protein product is CASWIAGGPDTQYF.

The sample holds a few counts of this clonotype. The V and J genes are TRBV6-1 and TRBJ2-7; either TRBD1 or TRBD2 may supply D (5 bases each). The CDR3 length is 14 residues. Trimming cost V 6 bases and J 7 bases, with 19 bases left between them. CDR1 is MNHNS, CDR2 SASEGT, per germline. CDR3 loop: CASSPFGTSREQYF. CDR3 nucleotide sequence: TGTGCCAGCAGCCCGTTCGGGACCTCGCGGGAGCAGTACTTC.

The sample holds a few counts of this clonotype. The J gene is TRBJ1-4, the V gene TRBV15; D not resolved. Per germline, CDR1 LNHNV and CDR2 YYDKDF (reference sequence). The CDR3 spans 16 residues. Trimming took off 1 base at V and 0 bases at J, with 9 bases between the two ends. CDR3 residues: CATSRAHLATNEKLFF. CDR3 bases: TGTGCCACCAGCAGAGCTCACCTTGCAACTAATGAAAAACTGTTTTTT.

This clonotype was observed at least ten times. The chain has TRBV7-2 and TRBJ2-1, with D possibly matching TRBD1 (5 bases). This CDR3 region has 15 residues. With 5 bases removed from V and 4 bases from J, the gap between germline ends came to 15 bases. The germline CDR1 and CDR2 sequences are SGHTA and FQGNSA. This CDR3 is CASSPGRGPYNEQFF. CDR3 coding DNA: TGTGCCAGCAGCCCCGGTAGGGGCCCTTACAATGAGCAGTTCTTC.

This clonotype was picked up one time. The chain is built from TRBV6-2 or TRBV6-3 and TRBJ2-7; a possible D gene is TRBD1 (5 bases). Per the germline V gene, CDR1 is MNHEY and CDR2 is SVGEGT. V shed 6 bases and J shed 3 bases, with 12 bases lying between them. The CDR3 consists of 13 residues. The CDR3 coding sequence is TGTGCCAGCAGCCAGACAGCGCACTACGAGCAGTACTTC. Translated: CASSQTAHYEQYF.

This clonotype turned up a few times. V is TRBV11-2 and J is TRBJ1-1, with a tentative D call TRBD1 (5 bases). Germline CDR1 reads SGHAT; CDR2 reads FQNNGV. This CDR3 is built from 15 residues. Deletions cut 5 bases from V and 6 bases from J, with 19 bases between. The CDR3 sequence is CASSPPGRIAAEAFF. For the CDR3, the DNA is TGTGCCAGCAGCCCCCCGGGACGTATTGCCGCTGAAGCTTTCTTT.

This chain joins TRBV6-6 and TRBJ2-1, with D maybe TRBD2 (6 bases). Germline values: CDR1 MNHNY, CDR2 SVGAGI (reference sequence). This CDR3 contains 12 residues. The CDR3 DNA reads TGTGTCGGCCGGACTACTGCTAATGAGCAGTTCTTC. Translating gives CVGRTTANEQFF.